The clone carrying this T cell receptor (beta chain) was counted ten times or more. What it binds is unknown. This sample was taken from a study of T cells in Graves' hyperthyroidism and ophthalmopathy. Study conclusions and caveats: Among thyroid clonotypes expanded above 0.001, most also appeared in blood.

TCR beta CDR3 region amplification was performed from RNA transcripts. The HTBI primer set drove a first-round RT-PCR of the TCR CDR3. TCRdb re-called the multiplex PCR reads through MiXCR, storing one row per CDR3 protein. The sample has 300,000 to 500,000 distinct CDR3 sequences, about an eighth seen once. This CDR3 region has 14 residues. Between the trimmed V and J ends, which lost 2 bases and 1 base, there was a span of 6 bases. CDR1 SGHRS and CDR2 YFSETQ come from the germline V gene. The TCR originated in a man aged 45 to 65 with Graves' ophthalmopathy. Sequencing was performed on blood. This chain uses TRBV5-1 with TRBJ2-2; unclear D gene. CDR3 amino acids: CASSLEGNTGELFF. The CDR3 bases are TGCGCCAGCAGCTTAGAAGGGAACACCGGGGAGCTGTTTTTT.